The TCR beta chain under discussion was sequenced for a study of shared clonotypes between healthy human individuals. Execution of the assay was at deep level. Study processing details: ImmunoSEQ supplied junction-only sequences lacking quality scores, so filtering was different. Sequencing was performed with immunoSEQ multiplex PCR; in TCRdb, only in-frame clones are kept and a portion is missing. That table gives V, J and clone size, and the DNA gave D and trimming. The sample has about 2.4 million clones; over 85% are singletons. Adult Caucasians living in Nashville, Tennessee made up all of the donors. Both subsets, CD45RA+ naive and CD45RA-negative memory, were split from the CD4+ cells. The count of this clone is one. This CDR3 region has 16 residues.

Input material: naive CD4+ T cells from PBMCs. As to subset: CD45RA+ positively selected. The gene calls are TRBV12-2 and TRBJ2-5. TRBV12-2 is a known pseudogene. The origin of this receptor is a man in his late teens or twenties in good health. Some clones in this sample may be carry-over from other donors' samples. The CDR3 DNA is TGTGCAAGTCGCTTAGTTGGGGATCCCGACGGAAAGACCCAGTACTTC. This gives the protein CASRLVGDPDGKTQYF.